This is a list of T cell receptor beta chains from one sample in a study of blood T cells in healthy people across ages. A single record per CDR3 protein comes from TCRdb applying MiXCR to the 5' RACE reads. The table includes hundreds of thousands of distinct CDR3 sequences, approximately 29% detected once. The specimen was blood. The receptors stem from an elderly woman in good health. Both conserved end residues are part of each CDR3. A D gene is named only where the DNA matches it firmly. Only part of the rows carry a size: once, few, many, or a class if the clone is expanded.

CDR3 DNA,CDR3 protein,clone size,D gene,V gene,J gene
TGTGCTAGTGGTTTGGATATGGACCCGGGTCGGGACGAGCAGTACTTC,CASGLDMDPGRDEQYF,many,-,TRBV12-5,TRBJ2-7
TGCGCCAGCAGCCACCCGGGAGCGGGGGGGTGCTATGAGCAGTACTTC,CASSHPGAGGCYEQYF,-,TRBD2,TRBV4-1,TRBJ2-7
TGCGCCAGCAGCCCGTTCGGGCCCGACTCTCTAGCCAAAAACATTCAGTACTTC,CASSPFGPDSLAKNIQYF,many,-,TRBV4-1,TRBJ2-4
TGTGCCAGCGGGACTAGCGGGAGGTACGAGCAGTACTTC,CASGTSGRYEQYF,-,TRBD2,TRBV12-3/TRBV12-4,TRBJ2-7
TGCGCCAGCAGCTTAAGGGGCGGAAGCACCGGGGAGCTGTTTTTT,CASSLRGGSTGELFF,-,-,TRBV5-1,TRBJ2-2
TGTGCCAGCAGCCAAGAAATTCTAGCGGGGGACAATGAGCAGTTCTTC,CASSQEILAGDNEQFF,-,TRBD2,TRBV3-1,TRBJ2-1
TGCAGTGCTAGGTCTAGCGGTCGAGATACGCAGTATTTT,CSARSSGRDTQYF,many,TRBD2,TRBV20-1,TRBJ2-3
TGTGCCAGCAGTTTACTCGGGACAGATAATGAAAAACTGTTTTTT,CASSLLGTDNEKLFF,many,TRBD1,TRBV12-3/TRBV12-4,TRBJ1-4
TGTGCCATCAGGGGGCAGTTGAACACTGAAGCTTTCTTT,CAIRGQLNTEAFF,-,TRBD1,TRBV6-1,TRBJ1-1
TGCAGTGCTAGACCGGACAGAAGCACAGATACGCAGTATTTT,CSARPDRSTDTQYF,many,-,TRBV20-1,TRBJ2-3
TGCAGTGCTAGAGATGTAAGCACTGAAGCTTTCTTT,CSARDVSTEAFF,-,-,TRBV20-1,TRBJ1-1
TGTGCCAGCTCTAATACAGGGGGAGATACGCAGTATTTT,CASSNTGGDTQYF,-,TRBD1,TRBV11-3,TRBJ2-3
TGCGCCAGCAGCCAAGAGGCGCGGGGTTATGGCTACACCTTC,CASSQEARGYGYTF,few,-,TRBV4-1,TRBJ1-2
TGTGCCAGCAGCCTCCTGGGGGGGGGCCAGTACAATGAGCAGTTCTTC,CASSLLGGGQYNEQFF,many,-,TRBV9,TRBJ2-1
TGCAGTGCGAAAAGCTGGGACAGGGGCCTTCACGAGCAGTACTTC,CSAKSWDRGLHEQYF,-,TRBD1,TRBV20-1,TRBJ2-7
TGCAGTGCTAGGACAGGGGGATTATACAATGAGCAGTTCTTC,CSARTGGLYNEQFF,-,TRBD1,TRBV20-1,TRBJ2-1
TGTGCCAGCAGCTTAGCCCCAACTAGCCCCTACAATGAGCAGTTCTTC,CASSLAPTSPYNEQFF,once,-,TRBV7-2,TRBJ2-1
TGCAGCGTTACACAGGGAGGGGGCTACACCTTC,CSVTQGGGYTF,many,-,TRBV29-1,TRBJ1-2
TGTGCCAGCAGTCTAGGCGGTTACAATGAGCAGTTCTTC,CASSLGGYNEQFF,many,-,TRBV12-3/TRBV12-4,TRBJ2-1
TGTGCCAGCAGCAGGGCGGCAGGCATGAACACTGAAGCTTTCTTT,CASSRAAGMNTEAFF,-,-,TRBV7-8,TRBJ1-1
TGTGCCAGCAGTGAAGTCCGGGACAGGGCTTATGGCTACACCTTC,CASSEVRDRAYGYTF,many,TRBD1,TRBV2,TRBJ1-2
TGTGCCATCAAACAATCGCAGGGCTGGAACACTGAAGCTTTCTTT,CAIKQSQGWNTEAFF,many,-,TRBV10-3,TRBJ1-1
TGCAGTGCTAGATCCCTAGCCAAAAACATTCAGTACTTC,CSARSLAKNIQYF,-,-,TRBV20-1,TRBJ2-4
TGTGCCAGCAGCGGGCCGGGACCCGCCTACAATGAGCAGTTCTTC,CASSGPGPAYNEQFF,many,-,TRBV5-6,TRBJ2-1
TGTGCCAGCTCACCAAGGAAAGGGGGCGGAGATACGCAGTATTTT,CASSPRKGGGDTQYF,few,TRBD1,TRBV18,TRBJ2-3
TGCAGTGCTCCGCCGGGACTAGCGCCGCGTAGCACAGATACGCAGTATTTT,CSAPPGLAPRSTDTQYF,-,TRBD2,TRBV20-1,TRBJ2-3
TGTGCCAGCAGTTTACATTCTCTGGGGATTGAGACCCAGTACTTC,CASSLHSLGIETQYF,many,-,TRBV12-3/TRBV12-4,TRBJ2-5
TGTGCCAGTAGTACCTCCAGCCGGAGGAACACTGAAGCTTTCTTT,CASSTSSRRNTEAFF,few,-,TRBV19,TRBJ1-1
TGCAGCGTCCTAAGGGGCCTCACAGATACGCAGTATTTT,CSVLRGLTDTQYF,many,-,TRBV29-1,TRBJ2-3
TGCAGCGTTGGACAGGGCGGGGAAAAACTGTTTTTT,CSVGQGGEKLFF,many,TRBD1,TRBV29-1,TRBJ1-4
TGCAGTGCTGGTCCCGCAGATACGCAGTATTTT,CSAGPADTQYF,few,-,TRBV20-1,TRBJ2-3
TGTGCTGGGATCCGGACAGGACGCAGGCTCAATCAGCCCCAGCATTTT,CAGIRTGRRLNQPQHF,-,TRBD1,TRBV11-1,TRBJ1-5
TGTGCCAGCAGCTTAGAGGCAGGGCGTAACTATGGCTACACCTTC,CASSLEAGRNYGYTF,-,-,TRBV7-9,TRBJ1-2
TGTGCCAGCAGTGTTGATACGCAGTATTTT,CASSVDTQYF,many,-,TRBV2,TRBJ2-3
TGCAGTGCCATGGGCACAGATACGCAGTATTTT,CSAMGTDTQYF,many,-,TRBV20-1,TRBJ2-3
TGTGCCGGCAGCGTAGACGGCGGGGATCGCACGCCCCAGCATTTT,CAGSVDGGDRTPQHF,-,-,TRBV9,TRBJ1-5
TGTGCCAGCAGTTACGAGACAGGGGGCGATGAGCAGTTCTTC,CASSYETGGDEQFF,many,TRBD1,TRBV6-6,TRBJ2-1
TGCACCACCAGGGGAGGTAACAATGAGCAGTTCTTC,CTTRGGNNEQFF,-,-,TRBV20-1,TRBJ2-1
TGTGCCAGCAGCGGAGACAGTTACACTGAAGCTTTCTTT,CASSGDSYTEAFF,many,-,TRBV7-6,TRBJ1-1
TGTGCCAGCAGCCACAGGGGTTACGAGCAGTACTTC,CASSHRGYEQYF,many,TRBD1,TRBV27,TRBJ2-7
TGTGCCAGCAGCTTCGGCAGGGACGGGAGTGGCTACACCTTC,CASSFGRDGSGYTF,-,-,TRBV7-2,TRBJ1-2
TGCGCCAGCAGCTTTGACAGTGAAGCTTTCTTT,CASSFDSEAFF,many,-,TRBV5-1,TRBJ1-1
TGTGCCAGCAGCCCAAATCTAGTGGGCCGCACAGATACGCAGTATTTT,CASSPNLVGRTDTQYF,-,-,TRBV7-9,TRBJ2-3
TGTGCCAGAGAGGTTGCAGATATGCAGTATTTT,CAREVADMQYF,-,-,TRBV12-3/TRBV12-4,TRBJ2-3
TGTGCCAGCAGTTACTCGTGGCGGGCCCCCTCCTACGAGCAGTACTTC,CASSYSWRAPSYEQYF,-,-,TRBV6-5,TRBJ2-7
TGTGCCAGCAGCTTGGTTAATCTAGCGTTGAATGAGCAGTTCTTC,CASSLVNLALNEQFF,-,-,TRBV5-4,TRBJ2-1